This TCR beta chain was recorded in a study of Ad26.COV2.S vaccination and SARS-CoV-2 variants. Study summary: Ad26.COV2.S was injected intramuscularly once or twice, 56 days apart. Study-level points and caveats: Higher spike-specific TCR breadth was found in vaccine recipients than in placebo recipients.

Deletions cut 2 bases from V and 5 bases from J, with 9 bases between. The V gene's germline CDR1 is MGHRA and CDR2 YSYEKL. There are 13 residues in the CDR3. The treatment is: approximately 18 received Ad26.COV2.S at low or high dose, single or two shots; about 5 received placebo; per-sample allocation not given. Day 63 following the first vaccine or placebo injection was when the samples were taken. On this clone: What it recognizes is unknown.

Sequenced by immunoSEQ multiplex PCR; TCRdb stores in-frame clones only, minus some. The sample yields 450,000 to 550,000 clones, roughly nine tenths seen once. Sequencing used peripheral blood, obtained in a trial of Ad26.COV2.S vaccine versus placebo. The receptor was derived from a person aged 18-60 years who received the Ad26.COV2.S COVID-19 vaccine or a placebo. V is TRBV4-1 and J is TRBJ2-5; D is unclear. CDR3 coding DNA: TGCGCCAGCAGCCAATCTGCTGCGGAGACCCAGTACTTC. Translating it yields CASSQSAAETQYF.